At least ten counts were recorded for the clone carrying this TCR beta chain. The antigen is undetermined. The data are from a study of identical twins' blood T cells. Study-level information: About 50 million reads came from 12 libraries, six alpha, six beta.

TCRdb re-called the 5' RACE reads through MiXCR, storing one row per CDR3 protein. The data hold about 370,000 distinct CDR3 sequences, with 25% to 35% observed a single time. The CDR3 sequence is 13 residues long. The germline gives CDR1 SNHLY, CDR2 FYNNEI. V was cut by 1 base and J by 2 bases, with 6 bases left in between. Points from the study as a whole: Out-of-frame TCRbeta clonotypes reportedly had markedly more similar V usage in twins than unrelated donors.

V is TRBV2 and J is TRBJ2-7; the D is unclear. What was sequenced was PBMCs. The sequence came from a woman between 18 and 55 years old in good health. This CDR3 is CASSEGGTYEQYF. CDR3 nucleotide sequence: TGTGCCAGCAGTGAAGGAGGAACCTACGAGCAGTACTTC.